The present TCR beta chain was sequenced within a study of T cell repertoires in cytomegalovirus infection. On the study more broadly: Use of recently identified HLA-C-restricted and well-studied HLA-B-restricted CMV epitopes was part of the study. Indications came from public TCR beta signatures; they pointed to CMV infection and to a matching HLA type. Findings and caveats of the study: HLA-C-restricted CMV clonotypes gave the most frequent clonotype in two of eight donors.

TCRdb fed the reads into MiXCR, producing one record per CDR3 protein. Among under 850,000 distinct CDR3 sequences listed, around 35% were seen once. The CDR3 is 15 amino acids. V trimming: 6 bases; J trimming: 2 bases; junction bases outside the gene matches: 6. Looked up from germline, CDR1 is MDHEN and CDR2 is SYDVKM. This clonotype was picked up a small number of times. The target antigen is unknown. The receptor was isolated from a human donor in good health (CMV status not recorded). Some clones in this sample may be carry-over from other donors' samples. This sample comprised cultured PBMCs, obtained from culture after CMV antigen stimulation. This chain joins TRBV28 and TRBJ1-5, with TRBD1 matching over 8 bases. CDR3 in amino acids: CASRTGGGGNQPQHF. Written as DNA, the CDR3 is TGTGCCAGCAGAACAGGGGGGGGTGGCAATCAGCCCCAGCATTTT.